This TCR beta chain stems from a study of blood T cell repertoires in COVID-19. Study in general: There were acute and convalescent COVID-19 samples, and they came from the United States, Italy and Spain. PBMCs, B-cell-depleted T cells, or T cells provided the cDNA or gDNA that made up the material.

Under the authors' procedure: Amplified reference gene primers provided the basis for estimating nucleated cell counts. The repertoire was sequenced with immunoSEQ multiplex PCR; TCRdb's copy has only in-frame clones and lacks some. Clonal size and the V and J genes are those of that table, whereas D and trimming came from the DNA. This sample has more than 95,000 clones, with over 65% found just once. The ends were cut back, 3 bases at V and 6 bases at J, with 12 bases in the middle. The CDR3 runs 13 residues. Germline V gene data show CDR1 as SGDLS and CDR2 as YYNGEE. Sample: peripheral blood. V is TRBV9 and J is TRBJ1-2; possibly TRBD1 for D (6 bases). The sequence was collected from a human donor in a cohort sampled during active COVID-19. The CDR3 sequence: CASSARGINGYTF. The CDR3 bases are TGTGCCAGCAGCGCCAGGGGAATTAATGGCTACACCTTC.